The T cell receptor (beta chain) described here comes from a study of blood T cell repertoires in COVID-19. Turning to the study itself: Specimens from acute and convalescent COVID-19 originated in the United States, Italy and Spain. PBMCs, B-cell-depleted T cells, or T cells were the source of the cDNA or gDNA that made up the material.

The data were produced by immunoSEQ multiplex PCR, yet TCRdb's version contains in-frame clones alone and is incomplete. The profile shows hundreds of thousands of clones, around 84% of them singletons. Germline values: CDR1 SEHNR, CDR2 FQNEAQ (reference sequence). The CDR3 has 16 residues. The ends lost 2 bases at V and 3 bases at J; junction bases unmatched: 7. The TCR originated in a woman of 80 years or more with active or convalescent COVID-19. Specimen: peripheral blood. This sequence joins TRBV7-9 and TRBJ2-3, with 8 positions matching TRBD2. The CDR3: CASSLRNGGATDTQYF. The CDR3 nucleotides read TGTGCCAGCAGCTTACGAAACGGGGGGGCGACAGATACGCAGTATTTT. The whole variable domain, filled in from reference TRBV7-9 and TRBJ2-3, reads DTGVSQNPRHKITKRGQNVTFRCDPISEHNRLYWYRQTLGQGPEFLTYFQNEAQLEKSRLLSDRFSAERPKGSFSTLEIQRTEQGDSAMYLCASSLRNGGATDTQYFGPGTRLTVL.